The entry below gives a single TCR beta chain sequence along with its context. Its antigen remains undetermined. No base quality information exists; no much larger clone differs at one position. The time point label of this sample denotes: about 28 days (+/-7) after the second vaccine dose. AZD1222 recipients with second doses at about 4 weeks or about 12 weeks were pooled, because spike-specific TCR depth and breadth did not differ between schedules. Samples from vaccinated people were obtained from the UK trials COV001 and COV002, which included a single-blind randomized controlled phase 2/3 trial of AZD1222 (ChAdOx1 nCoV-19) in healthy adults. For TCRbeta chain sequencing, PBMC samples were collected from trial participants at day 0 and at day 28 after the second dose. These data come from a study of T cell responses to AZD1222 COVID-19 vaccine (dated by TCRdb to the early 2020s). For context, the study as a whole: A total of around 240 trial participants underwent TCR sequencing, of whom about 210 received two doses of AZD1222 and 26 received two doses of the MenACWY control vaccine. Trial participants were enrolled by age into subgroups of 18-55, 56-69 and 70-plus years, and roughly 150, 30 and 60 TCR-sequenced participants, respectively, were included in these subgroups. The paper's findings and limits, for the study overall: Reportedly, almost half of the unique spike-specific TCRs recognized epitopes lying outside the regions that are mutated in the B.1.351 and B.1.1.7 variants. A significant rise in spike-specific TCR breadth and depth was observed after two AZD1222 doses relative to day 0 and relative to MenACWY recipients. Participants were mostly white British, with more females than males. The authors suggested clonal diversity may have been underestimated. The vaccine-associated CD4 TCRs covered the entire spike protein, and the dominant responses fell in regions 160-218 and 743-854. The 56-69-year group was small, and its depth increase did not reach significance, likely because of low power. Because no samples from the day 14 peak response were available, repertoires could be characterized only after the peak T cell response. Conclusions about previously exposed vaccinees were limited because only a handful of AZD1222 recipients were SARS-CoV-2 seropositive at baseline.

From a lookup of the germline V gene, CDR1 and CDR2 are ENHRY and SYGVKD. The CDR3 starts with the cysteine, ends with the phenylalanine, and has 18 residues. Only CDR3 DNA remains: 54 bases, in frame from the first base. The V and J ends are trimmed by 3 bases and 3 bases, leaving 22 bases between them. The CDR3 regions of human TCRbeta chains were subjected to immunosequencing. Turning to the authors' computational methods: Repertoire TCRs were matched against a reference library of SARS-CoV-2-specific TCRs generated with the MIRA antigen-specificity platform. Breadth was defined as the fraction of unique TCRs that were SARS-CoV-2-associated. Depth was defined as the fraction of total T cells that were SARS-CoV-2-associated. Using the MIRA data, each spike-specific TCR was mapped to the spike region that the TCR reacts to and placed in a CD4 or CD8 class. Log10-transformed breadth and depth values were compared by one-way ANOVA with Sidak's multiple comparisons tests. TCRdb limited this immuneACCESS table to in-frame rearrangements with V and J called. A share of clones is missing; checked studies link under half to unresolved V genes, and the rest is unexplained. V, J and clone size are those of that table, while D and trimming were read from the DNA. The sample table records about 150,000 clones; roughly 88% of these occur just once. The ten largest clones represent more than 1.5% of the sample.

The sample in question was peripheral blood, obtained 28 days after the second AZD1222 dose. The V gene is TRBV10-3 and the J gene is TRBJ2-3, and the D gene may be TRBD1, 6 bases matching. The TCR comes from an adult who received the AZD1222 COVID-19 vaccine. CDR3 loop: CAISEYAIRAGETDTQYF. The DNA sequence is given as TGTGCCATCAGTGAATATGCGATTCGGGCAGGGGAGACAGATACGCAGTATTTT.